This T cell receptor (beta chain) emerged from a study of cytomegalovirus exposure and HLA in healthy donors. PCR involved 60 Vbeta and 13 Jbeta primers. Sequenced by immunoSEQ multiplex PCR; TCRdb stores in-frame clones only, minus some. This sample yields roughly 120,000 clones, of which around 76% are seen a single time; about 13% belongs to the top ten. With 6 bases clipped from V and 7 bases from J, the junction kept 5 bases outside the gene matches. The CDR3 runs to 12 residues. Germline V gene sequence: CDR1 MNHNS, CDR2 SASEGT. This receptor was obtained from a woman aged 55-75 years in good health and CMV-seropositive. The sample comprised PBMCs. The chain is built from TRBV6-1 and TRBJ2-7; 8 bases fit TRBD1. The CDR3 nucleotides read TGTGCCAGCAGGGGGACAGGCCGGGAGCAGTACTTC. This gives the protein CASRGTGREQYF.